The rows below give T cell receptor beta chains drawn from one sample of a study of CD8 T cells in ankylosing spondylitis. MiXCR, run by TCRdb on the 5' RACE reads, gives a single entry per CDR3 protein. Here the sample spans tens of thousands of distinct CDR3 sequences, more than 5.5% being singletons. Sequencing input: blood, either unsorted or a sorted T cell fraction (not recorded which). These receptors were collected from a male donor with ankylosing spondylitis or in good health (not recorded which). CDR3s include the opening cysteine and the closing phenylalanine or tryptophan. A D gene is named only where the DNA matches it firmly. Only some rows state a clone size, as once, few, many or a class for expanded clones.

TRBV16	NA	TRBD1	TRBJ2-2	CAISPGGQSGELFF	TGTGCCATCAGCCCTGGGGGACAGTCCGGGGAGCTGTTTTTT
TRBV6-6	many	NA	TRBJ2-1	CATRTRVDNEQFF	TGTGCCACCCGGACACGCGTTGACAATGAGCAGTTCTTC
TRBV19	many	TRBD2	TRBJ2-1	CASSIIAGGHNEQFF	TGTGCCAGTAGTATAATAGCGGGAGGGCACAATGAGCAGTTCTTC
TRBV20-1	medium-sized	TRBD2	TRBJ2-7	CSAAPRAGGYEQYF	TGCAGTGCCGCGCCGAGGGCGGGAGGGTACGAGCAGTACTTC
TRBV5-1	many	NA	TRBJ2-4	CASSQWDKQRGIQYF	TGCGCCAGCAGCCAATGGGACAAGCAAAGGGGCATTCAGTACTTC
TRBV15	many	NA	TRBJ2-5	CATSRDLYPQETQYF	TGTGCCACCAGCAGAGATCTCTATCCTCAAGAGACCCAGTACTTC
TRBV5-1	many	NA	TRBJ2-2	CASSLAVGTNTGELFF	TGCGCCAGCAGCTTGGCAGTCGGGACTAACACCGGGGAGCTGTTTTTT
TRBV29-1	many	TRBD1	TRBJ2-7	CSVETGSYEQYF	TGCAGCGTTGAGACAGGGAGCTACGAGCAGTACTTC
TRBV5-1	many	NA	TRBJ1-2	CASSLDYSYGYTF	TGCGCCAGCAGCTTGGACTACAGCTATGGCTACACCTTC
TRBV7-3	many	NA	TRBJ2-3	CASSRGASTDTQYF	TGTGCCAGCAGCCGCGGGGCTAGCACAGATACGCAGTATTTT
TRBV3-1	NA	NA	TRBJ2-5	CASTRQETQYF	TGTGCCAGCACCAGACAAGAGACCCAGTACTTC
TRBV28	many	NA	TRBJ1-4	CASSFGEKLFF	TGTGCCAGCAGTTTCGGGGAAAAACTGTTTTTT
TRBV7-7	many	NA	TRBJ2-5	CASSLGGAGETQYF	TGTGCCAGCAGCTTAGGAGGTGCCGGAGAGACCCAGTACTTC